This T cell receptor (beta chain) was identified in a study of blood T cell repertoires in COVID-19. Cohort 3 donors were reported recovered after two negative PCRs, clearance, or symptom resolution. V shed 4 bases and J 4 bases; nucleotides not matched to a gene: 15. Germline loops: CDR1 SGHAT, CDR2 FQNNGV. The CDR3 spans 17 residues. This clone was observed a single time. TCRdb keeps only in-frame clones here, not all; method: immunoSEQ multiplex PCR. The sample yields approximately 160,000 clones, around 78% seen once. The receptor was derived from a woman aged 50 to 65 who had recovered from COVID-19. V usage is TRBV11-2 and J usage is TRBJ2-5; TRBD2 aligns across 7 bases. Sequencing input: PBMCs or T cells enriched from blood (not recorded which). The CDR3 is CASSSRIFAGDPETQYF. The CDR3 region has the DNA TGTGCCAGCAGCTCCCGTATTTTCGCGGGAGACCCAGAGACCCAGTACTTC.